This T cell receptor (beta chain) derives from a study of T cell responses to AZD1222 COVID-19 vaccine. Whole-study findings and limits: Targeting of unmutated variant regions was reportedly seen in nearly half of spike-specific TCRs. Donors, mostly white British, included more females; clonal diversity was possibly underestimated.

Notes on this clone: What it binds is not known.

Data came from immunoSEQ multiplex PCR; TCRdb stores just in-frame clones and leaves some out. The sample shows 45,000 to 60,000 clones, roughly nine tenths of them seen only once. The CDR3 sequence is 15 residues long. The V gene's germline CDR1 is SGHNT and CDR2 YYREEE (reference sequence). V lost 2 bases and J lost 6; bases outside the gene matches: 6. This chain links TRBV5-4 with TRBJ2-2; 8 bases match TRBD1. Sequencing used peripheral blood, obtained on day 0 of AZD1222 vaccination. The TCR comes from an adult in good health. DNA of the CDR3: TGTGCCAGCAGCTTAGGACAGGGTGGAGCCGGGGAGCTGTTTTTT. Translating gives CASSLGQGGAGELFF.